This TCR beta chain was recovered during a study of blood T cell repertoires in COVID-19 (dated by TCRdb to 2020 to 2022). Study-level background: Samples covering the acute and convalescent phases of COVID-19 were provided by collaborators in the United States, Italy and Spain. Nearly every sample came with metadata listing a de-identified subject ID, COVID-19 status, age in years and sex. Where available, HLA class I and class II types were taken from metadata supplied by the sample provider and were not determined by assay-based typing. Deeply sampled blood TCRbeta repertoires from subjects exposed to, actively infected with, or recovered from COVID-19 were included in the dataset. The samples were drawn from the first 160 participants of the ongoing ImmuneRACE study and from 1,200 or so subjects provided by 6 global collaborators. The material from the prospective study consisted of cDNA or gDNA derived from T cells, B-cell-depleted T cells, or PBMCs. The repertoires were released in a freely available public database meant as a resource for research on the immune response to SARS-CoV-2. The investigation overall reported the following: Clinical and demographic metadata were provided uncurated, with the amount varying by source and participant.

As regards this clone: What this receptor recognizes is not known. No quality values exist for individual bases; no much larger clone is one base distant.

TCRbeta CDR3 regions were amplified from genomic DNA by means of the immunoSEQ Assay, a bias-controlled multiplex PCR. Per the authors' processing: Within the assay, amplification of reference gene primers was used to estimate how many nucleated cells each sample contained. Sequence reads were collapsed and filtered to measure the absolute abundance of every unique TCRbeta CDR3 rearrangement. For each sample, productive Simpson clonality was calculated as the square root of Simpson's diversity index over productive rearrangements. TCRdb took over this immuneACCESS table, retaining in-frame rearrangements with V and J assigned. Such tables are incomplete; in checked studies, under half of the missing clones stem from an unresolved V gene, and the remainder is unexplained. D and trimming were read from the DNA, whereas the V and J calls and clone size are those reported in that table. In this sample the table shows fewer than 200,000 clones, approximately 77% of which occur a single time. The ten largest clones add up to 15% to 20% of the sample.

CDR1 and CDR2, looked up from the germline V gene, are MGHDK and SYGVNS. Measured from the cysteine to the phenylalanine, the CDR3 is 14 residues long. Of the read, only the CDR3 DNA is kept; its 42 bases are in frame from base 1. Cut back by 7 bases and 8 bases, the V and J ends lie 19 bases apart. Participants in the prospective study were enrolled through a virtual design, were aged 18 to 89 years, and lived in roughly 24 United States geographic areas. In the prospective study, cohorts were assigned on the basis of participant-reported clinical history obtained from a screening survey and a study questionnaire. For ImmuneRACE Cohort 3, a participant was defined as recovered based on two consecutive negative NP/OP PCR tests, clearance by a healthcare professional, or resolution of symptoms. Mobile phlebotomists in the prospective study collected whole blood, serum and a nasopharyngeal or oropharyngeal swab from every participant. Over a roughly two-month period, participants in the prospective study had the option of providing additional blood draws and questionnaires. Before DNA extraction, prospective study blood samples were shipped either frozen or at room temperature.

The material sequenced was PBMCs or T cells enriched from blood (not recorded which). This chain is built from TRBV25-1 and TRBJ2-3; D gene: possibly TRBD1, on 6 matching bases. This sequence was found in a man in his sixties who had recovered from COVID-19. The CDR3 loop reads CASKRTDPLGTQYF. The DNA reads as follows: TGTGCCAGCAAGCGGACAGACCCTCTAGGTACGCAGTATTTT.